This T cell receptor (beta chain) was identified in a study of blood T cell repertoires in COVID-19. Study overall: Acute and convalescent COVID-19 samples came from the United States, Italy and Spain. Sample material is recorded as cDNA or gDNA derived from T cells, B-cell-depleted T cells, or PBMCs.

V shed 1 base, J shed 0 bases, and the junction held 23 bases outside the gene matches. Looked up from germline, CDR1 is LNHDA and CDR2 is SQIVND (reference sequence). The CDR3 consists of 23 residues. Original processing methods: From reference gene primer amplification, estimates of nucleated cell counts were derived. The protocol was immunoSEQ multiplex PCR, while the TCRdb copy is restricted to in-frame clones and leaves out a portion. V and J calls and clone size are given by that table; D and trimming were obtained from the DNA. The sample consists of 100,000 to 110,000 clones, just under 85% of them appearing once.

This sequence originates from a man aged 50-60 years with active or convalescent COVID-19. The V gene is TRBV19, the J gene TRBJ2-4; TRBD1 matches at 8 bases. Input material: peripheral blood. This CDR3 is CASSIGLRGPIERGEEAKNIQYF. The CDR3 bases are TGTGCCAGTAGTATAGGGCTCAGGGGGCCTATAGAGAGGGGAGAGGAAGCCAAAAACATTCAGTACTTC. The complete variable domain, with remaining parts taken from reference TRBV19 and TRBJ2-4, reads DGGITQSPKYLFRKEGQNVTLSCEQNLNHDAMYWYRQDPGQGLRLIYYSQIVNDFQKGDIAEGYSVSREKKESFPLTVTSAQKNPTAFYLCASSIGLRGPIERGEEAKNIQYFGAGTRLSVL.